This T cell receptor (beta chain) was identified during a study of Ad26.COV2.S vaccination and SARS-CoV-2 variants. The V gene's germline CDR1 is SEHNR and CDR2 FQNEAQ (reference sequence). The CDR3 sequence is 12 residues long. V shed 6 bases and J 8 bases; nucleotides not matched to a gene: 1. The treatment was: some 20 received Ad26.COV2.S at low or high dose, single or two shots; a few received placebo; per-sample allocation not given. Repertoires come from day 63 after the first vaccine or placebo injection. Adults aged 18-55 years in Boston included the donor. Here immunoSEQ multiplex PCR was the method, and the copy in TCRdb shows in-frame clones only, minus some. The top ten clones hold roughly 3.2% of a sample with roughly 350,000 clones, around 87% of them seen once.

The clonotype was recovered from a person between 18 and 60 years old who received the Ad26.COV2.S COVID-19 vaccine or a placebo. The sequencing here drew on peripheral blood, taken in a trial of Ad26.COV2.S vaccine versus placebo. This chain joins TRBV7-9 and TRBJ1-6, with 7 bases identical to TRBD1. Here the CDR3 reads CASRQGYSPLHF. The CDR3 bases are TGTGCCAGCAGACAGGGGTATTCACCCCTCCACTTT.